This T cell receptor (beta chain) is drawn from a study of cytomegalovirus exposure and HLA in healthy donors. For the study at large: Out of about 170 million T cells, an earlier analysis found around 110 million unique TCR beta sequences in total.

Whole-study results and caveats: Accurate HLA-A and HLA-B prediction from TCR beta sequences was reported for most subjects.

The PCR employed 60 Vbeta primers together with 13 Jbeta primers. The protocol was immunoSEQ multiplex PCR, while the TCRdb copy is restricted to in-frame clones and leaves out a portion. The sample lists some 170,000 clones, around 64% occurring once. Of note for this clone: Its antigen is undetermined.

Sequencing was performed on PBMCs. This receptor was taken from a woman in her thirties in good health and CMV-seronegative.

CDR3 sequence reads: CASSLPGREQYF. Here the CDR3 DNA reads TGTGCCAGCAGCTTACCAGGTCGTGAGCAGTACTTC. The rearrangement uses TRBV7-2 and TRBJ2-7; D remains unclear. The V gene lost 2 bases and the J gene lost 7 bases, with 9 bases spanning the gap. CDR1 and CDR2 from the germline V gene are SGHTA and FQGNSA. This CDR3 has 12 amino acids.